A selection of T cell receptor beta chains follows, all from one sample in a study of shared clonotypes between healthy human individuals. Profiled with immunoSEQ multiplex PCR; TCRdb holds only in-frame clones, not every one. This repertoire shows some 2.3 million clones, approximately 95% found once; its top ten account for under 0.45%. The sample comprised naive CD4+ T cells from PBMCs. The receptors here all came from a man aged 18 to 29 in good health. Some clones in this sample may be carry-over from other donors' samples. CDR3s include the opening cysteine and the closing phenylalanine or tryptophan. The D gene is left open where the match is weak. For some rows the clone size is stated as once, few or many, or as a class when expanded; others skip it.

D	size	V	length	J	CDR3	DNA
TRBD2	-	TRBV7-9	19	TRBJ2-7	CASSRGLAGDEPVVYEQYF	TGTGCCAGCAGCAGGGGACTAGCGGGAGATGAACCCGTGGTGTACGAGCAGTACTTC
-	-	TRBV5-1	17	TRBJ2-1	CASSLGGLSIAYNEQFF	TGCGCCAGCAGCTTGGGCGGACTATCCATTGCCTACAATGAGCAGTTCTTC
-	-	TRBV5-6	15	TRBJ2-5	CASSIRVRREETQYF	TGTGCCAGCAGCATAAGAGTAAGGAGGGAAGAGACCCAGTACTTC
-	once	TRBV11-2	13	TRBJ2-3	CASSSITRGRQYF	TGTGCCAGCAGCTCGATAACAAGGGGAAGGCAGTATTTT
-	-	TRBV11-3	14	TRBJ2-7	CASSLGQGCYEQYF	TGTGCCAGCAGCTTAGGTCAGGGGTGCTACGAGCAGTACTTC
-	-	TRBV5-8	13	TRBJ1-4	CASSTTPREKLFF	TGTGCCAGCAGCACGACACCACGAGAAAAACTGTTTTTT
TRBD2	-	TRBV28	15	TRBJ2-1	CASSAASGRAGEQFF	TGTGCCAGCAGTGCCGCTAGCGGGAGGGCAGGTGAGCAGTTCTTC
TRBD2	-	TRBV10-3	14	TRBJ2-1	CATWGTSGSDEQFF	TGTGCCACCTGGGGGACTAGCGGGAGCGATGAGCAGTTCTTC
-	-	TRBV29-1	13	TRBJ2-3	CSVETTEGRTQYF	TGCAGCGTTGAAACAACGGAGGGCCGGACGCAGTATTTT
TRBD1	-	TRBV28	15	TRBJ1-1	CASSLGGQGLGEAFF	TGTGCCAGCAGTTTAGGAGGACAGGGATTAGGGGAAGCTTTCTTT
-	-	TRBV28	14	TRBJ2-7	CAPPIAGISYEQYF	TGTGCCCCCCCGATTGCGGGAATCTCCTACGAGCAGTACTTC
-	-	TRBV6-1	12	TRBJ1-1	CASLEGETEAFF	TGTGCCAGCTTGGAAGGGGAAACTGAAGCTTTCTTT
-	-	TRBV28	12	TRBJ2-5	CASSLTPGTQYF	TGTGCCAGCAGTCTAACGCCGGGGACCCAGTACTTC
-	once	TRBV9	15	TRBJ2-1	CASSVDSRSGNEQFF	TGTGCCAGCAGCGTAGACAGCAGGTCCGGGAATGAGCAGTTCTTC
TRBD2	-	TRBV4-1	15	TRBJ2-1	CASSQTGTSVNEQFF	TGCGCCAGCAGCCAGACGGGGACTAGTGTCAATGAGCAGTTCTTC
TRBD1	-	TRBV5-4	16	TRBJ1-2	CASSPGQALLNYGYTF	TGTGCCAGCAGCCCGGGACAGGCACTTCTGAACTATGGCTACACCTTC